This entry lists 32 T cell receptor beta chains sequenced from one sample in a study of blood T cell repertoires in COVID-19. Libraries were prepared by immunoSEQ multiplex PCR; TCRdb keeps only in-frame clonotypes and omits some of them. The sample comprises 330,000 or so clones, around 87% of which are singletons, and more than 1.5% rests with the top ten. The sequencing input was PBMCs or T cells enriched from blood (not recorded which). The receptors stem from a man aged 40-49 years in a cohort exposed to, infected with or recovered from COVID-19 (not recorded which).

V usage is TRBV6-5 and J usage is TRBJ2-1; 7 nucleotides match TRBD2. CDR3 length equals 15 residues. Germline V gene sequence: CDR1 MNHEY, CDR2 SVGAGI. J was trimmed by 7 bases and V by 6 bases; bases with no gene match: 12. The DNA for the CDR3 is TGTGCCAGCAGGGAGAGCGGGACCTACGGGAATGAGCAGTTCTTC. Translated, it gives CASRESGTYGNEQFF.

The CDR3 nucleotides read TGTGCCTGGAGTAGGACAGGCATCACCGGGGAGCTGTTTTTT. This gives the protein CAWSRTGITGELFF. V usage is TRBV30 and J usage is TRBJ2-2; 7 bases fit TRBD1. V was clipped by 2 bases and J by 4 bases; unmatched bases: 4. The CDR3 has 14 residues. Germline assignment: CDR1 GTSNPN and CDR2 SVGIG (reference sequence).

The chain is built from TRBV7-2 and TRBJ2-1; D is possibly TRBD1 (6 bases). The V gene's germline CDR1 is SGHTA and CDR2 FQGNSA. The CDR3 is 19 residues long. The ends were cut back, 5 bases at V and 4 bases at J, with 27 bases in the middle. The CDR3, as DNA: TGTGCCAGCAGCCCACAGGGCCGGGCTGCTTCGGGCGCATACAATGAGCAGTTCTTC. It translates to CASSPQGRAASGAYNEQFF. Complete variable domain (other parts from reference TRBV7-2 and TRBJ2-1): GAGVSQSPSNKVTEKGKDVELRCDPISGHTALYWYRQSLGQGLEFLIYFQGNSAPDKSGLPSDRFSAERTGGSVSTLTIQRTQQEDSAVYLCASSPQGRAASGAYNEQFFGPGTRLTVL.

This chain connects TRBV3-1 (or the pseudogene TRBV3-2) to TRBJ2-5; 7 bases are shared with TRBD2. Per the germline V gene, CDR1 is LGHDT and CDR2 is YNNKEL (reference sequence). Trimming took 0 bases from V and 4 from J; bases not matched to a gene: 8. CDR3 length: 16 amino acids. The CDR3, as DNA: TGTGCCAGCAGCCAAGAAGGGCGGGAGCGCCGAGAGACCCAGTACTTC. Its translation: CASSQEGRERRETQYF.

The DNA for the CDR3 is TGTGCCAGCAAGACGGGTGGAAAAGATGGCTACACCTTC. Translation gives CASKTGGKDGYTF. This chain connects TRBV6-5 to TRBJ1-2; D gene unclear. V lost 7 bases to trimming and J lost 6 bases, with 15 bases between them. The germline CDR1 and CDR2 sequences are MNHEY and SVGAGI. CDR3 length equals 13 residues.

The J gene is TRBJ2-1, the V gene TRBV29-1; D is perhaps TRBD1 (7 bases). The V gene lost 4 bases and the J gene lost 2 bases, with 12 bases spanning the gap. The germline V gene encodes CDR1 SQVTM and CDR2 ANQGSEA. The CDR3 has 14 amino acids. CDR3 in DNA: TGCAGCGTTGCGGAGGGGGCCGCCTACAATGAGCAGTTCTTC. Amino acids: CSVAEGAAYNEQFF.

This sequence joins TRBV7-6 and TRBJ2-1, with 14 nucleotides matching TRBD2. The CDR3 has 20 amino acids. J was trimmed by 0 bases and V by 5 bases; bases with no gene match: 12. Germline CDR1 SGHVS, CDR2 FNYEAQ. CDR3 sequence: CASSRRGLAGGQSSYNEQFF. CDR3 DNA: TGTGCCAGCAGCCGAAGAGGACTAGCGGGAGGACAGAGCTCCTACAATGAGCAGTTCTTC.

This chain links TRBV28 with TRBJ1-4; 7 bases agree with TRBD1. After removal of 7 bases from V and 5 bases from J, the junction contained 4 bases not matched to a gene. This CDR3 comprises 13 residues. Germline CDR1 is MDHEN and CDR2 is SYDVKM. The CDR3 sequence is CASNDRVNEKLFF. In DNA, the CDR3 is TGTGCCAGCAACGACAGGGTAAATGAAAAACTGTTTTTT.

This chain links TRBV27 with TRBJ2-2; D not resolved. This CDR3 spans 14 amino acids. Germline V gives CDR1 MNHEY, CDR2 SMNVEV (reference sequence). Trimming cost V 6 bases and J 2 bases, with 10 bases left between them. CDR3 sequence: CASSRQRNTGELFF. Written as DNA, the CDR3 is TGTGCCAGCAGCCGTCAGCGAAACACCGGGGAGCTGTTTTTT.

The chain couples TRBV5-1 to TRBJ2-3; 13 nucleotides match TRBD2. Germline values: CDR1 SGHRS, CDR2 YFSETQ. J gave up 4 bases and V 0 bases, and 2 bases lay outside the gene matches. This CDR3 is 16 amino acids long. The CDR3 bases are TGCGCCAGCAGCTTGGCACTAGCGGGAGGGGCAGATACGCAGTATTTT. Protein product: CASSLALAGGADTQYF.

V and J are TRBV5-1 and TRBJ1-2; TRBD1 aligns across 8 bases. Germline V gives CDR1 SGHRS, CDR2 YFSETQ. The CDR3 has 14 amino acids. With V trimmed by 4 bases and J by 5 bases, 7 bases remained unmatched. CDR3 residues: CASSTGDRQYGYTF. The CDR3 nucleotides read TGCGCCAGCAGCACGGGGGACAGGCAATATGGCTACACCTTC.

The V gene is TRBV28, the J gene TRBJ2-3; 7 positions agree with TRBD2. The CDR3 totals 16 residues. V shed 6 bases and J 2 bases; nucleotides not matched to a gene: 11. The germline CDR1 and CDR2 sequences are MDHEN and SYDVKM. CDR3 DNA sequence: TGTGCCAGCAGCCCCTATGGGGCGGGAGTCACAGATACGCAGTATTTT. It encodes CASSPYGAGVTDTQYF.

The gene calls are TRBV30 and TRBJ2-5, with D possibly being TRBD2 (6 bases). The CDR3 is made up of 16 amino acids. CDR1 and CDR2 from the germline V gene are GTSNPN and SVGIG (reference sequence). V was cut by 0 bases and J by 1 base, with 15 bases left in between. The CDR3 DNA is TGTGCCTGGAGTGTTGGTTCCGCGGGGCGCCAAGAGACCCAGTACTTC. This sequence encodes CAWSVGSAGRQETQYF.

The chain is built from TRBV6-5 and TRBJ1-1, with D tentatively TRBD1 (5 bases). The CDR3 consists of 14 residues. Trimming removed 7 bases at V and 1 base at J, with 13 bases between. The germline V gene encodes CDR1 MNHEY and CDR2 SVGAGI. CDR3 DNA sequence: TGTGCCAGCAAAACTCGCAGGGCGAACACTGAAGCTTTCTTT. This translates into CASKTRRANTEAFF.

V gene TRBV30 combines with J gene TRBJ2-1; D is possibly TRBD2 (5 bases). Trimming left V 0 bases short and J 4 bases short, with 16 bases between. Germline CDR1 reads GTSNPN; CDR2 reads SVGIG (reference sequence). The CDR3 runs to 16 residues. The CDR3 protein is CAWSVPRTVMYNEQFF. In DNA form, the CDR3 reads TGTGCCTGGAGTGTACCCAGGACTGTAATGTACAATGAGCAGTTCTTC.

The V and J genes are TRBV6-1 and TRBJ1-3; D remains unclear. The germline V and J ends were trimmed by 2 bases and 9 bases, with 11 bases remaining between them. Germline V gives CDR1 MNHNS, CDR2 SASEGT. This CDR3 region has 13 residues. In nucleotides, the CDR3 is TGTGCCAGCAGTGAAATTCAACTCGCCACCATATATTTT. Its translation: CASSEIQLATIYF.

This sequence joins TRBV27 and TRBJ1-2; 8 nucleotides agree with TRBD1. With V trimmed by 4 bases and J by 1 base, 8 bases remained unmatched. The CDR3 runs to 16 residues. The germline CDR1 and CDR2 sequences are MNHEY and SMNVEV (reference sequence). Here the CDR3 DNA reads TGTGCCAGCAGTTCGGGACAGGCAACATTTAACTATGGCTACACCTTC. This encodes CASSSGQATFNYGYTF.

The J gene is TRBJ2-5, the V gene TRBV7-8; TRBD1 aligns across 10 bases. Germline V gives CDR1 SGHVS, CDR2 FQNEAQ. CDR3 size: 15 residues. V lost 1 base to trimming and J lost 7 bases; unmatched junction nucleotides: 6. For the CDR3, the DNA is TGTGCCAGCAGCTTAGTAGTCGGACAGGGGGTGACCCAGTACTTC. This gives the protein CASSLVVGQGVTQYF. The full variable domain, rest sourced from reference TRBV7-8 and TRBJ2-5, is GAGVSQSPRYKVAKRGQDVALRCDPISGHVSLFWYQQALGQGPEFLTYFQNEAQLDKSGLPSDRFFAERPEGSVSTLKIQRTQQEDSAVYLCASSLVVGQGVTQYFGPGTRLLVL.

The rearrangement uses TRBV7-8 and TRBJ2-3; D might be TRBD2 (6 bases). Trimming removed 5 bases from V and 4 bases from J, with 19 bases in between. The V gene's germline CDR1 is SGHVS and CDR2 FQNEAQ. CDR3 length equals 16 residues. This CDR3 reads CASSNRRDSFSDTQYF. The CDR3, as DNA: TGTGCCAGCAGCAACCGACGGGACTCTTTTTCAGATACGCAGTATTTT.

The chain joins TRBV11-2 to TRBJ2-1; a weak D match, TRBD2 (6 bases). There are 13 residues in the CDR3. The germline V and J ends were trimmed by 0 bases and 12 bases, with 12 bases remaining between them. Germline CDR1 reads SGHAT; CDR2 reads FQNNGV. CDR3 sequence: CASSLDLGTSQFF. In DNA form, the CDR3 reads TGTGCCAGCAGCTTAGATCTAGGGACTTCGCAGTTCTTC.

The chain couples TRBV6-5 to TRBJ1-1; tentatively, D is TRBD1 (5 bases). The CDR3 has 15 residues. V was clipped by 5 bases and J by 1 base, with 14 bases between them. In germline, CDR1 is MNHEY, CDR2 SVGAGI. The CDR3 sequence: CASSPQRGGNTEAFF. The CDR3 DNA is TGTGCCAGCAGTCCCCAGAGGGGAGGGAACACTGAAGCTTTCTTT.

The chain links TRBV15 to TRBJ1-4; 8 bases align to TRBD1. The CDR3 runs to 17 residues. The V gene's germline CDR1 is LNHNV and CDR2 YYDKDF (reference sequence). J gave up 5 bases and V 7 bases, and 15 bases lay outside the gene matches. In nucleotides, the CDR3 is TGTGCCACCAATGGGGCCTTTGGGACAGGAAGAAATGAAAAACTGTTTTTT. Protein sequence: CATNGAFGTGRNEKLFF.

The gene calls are TRBV5-1 and TRBJ2-7; 11 nucleotides match TRBD1. Germline CDR1 reads SGHRS; CDR2 reads YFSETQ. This CDR3 has 15 amino acids. The V gene end was trimmed by 3 bases and the J gene end by 4 bases; junction bases not matched to a gene: 6. CDR3 loop: CASSSRDRGIYEQYF. The CDR3 DNA follows: TGCGCCAGCAGCTCTCGGGACAGGGGGATTTACGAGCAGTACTTC.

The chain is built from TRBV19 and TRBJ2-1, with 9 bases aligning to TRBD2. The germline V gene encodes CDR1 LNHDA and CDR2 SQIVND (reference sequence). With 1 base clipped from V and 1 base from J, the junction kept 2 bases outside the gene matches. This CDR3 region has 16 residues. CDR3 protein: CASSIVSGRSYNEQFF. CDR3 DNA sequence: TGTGCCAGTAGTATAGTGAGCGGGAGGTCCTACAATGAGCAGTTCTTC.

The chain combines TRBV5-1 with TRBJ1-1, with TRBD1 matching 8 bases. The CDR3 length is 14 residues. Germline V CDR1 and CDR2: SGHRS, YFSETQ. J was trimmed by 3 bases and V by 4 bases; bases with no gene match: 5. The CDR3 here is CASSPTGVDTEAFF. In nucleotides, the CDR3 is TGCGCCAGCAGCCCGACAGGGGTTGACACTGAAGCTTTCTTT.

The rearrangement uses TRBV11-2 and TRBJ1-1; 9 nucleotides line up with TRBD1. The CDR3 consists of 14 residues. The germline gives CDR1 SGHAT, CDR2 FQNNGV. The junction had 7 bases not matched to a gene; V was cut back by 4 bases and J by 7 bases. CDR3 in amino acids: CASSYDTGGGEAFF. The CDR3, as DNA: TGTGCCAGCAGCTACGATACAGGGGGCGGTGAAGCTTTCTTT.

J is TRBJ1-2 and V is TRBV9; 11 bases are shared with TRBD1. This CDR3 region has 16 residues. With 0 bases clipped from V and 4 bases from J, the junction kept 5 bases outside the gene matches. From germline, CDR1 is SGDLS and CDR2 YYNGEE. CDR3 in amino acids: CASSVEDRGRAYGYTF. Written as DNA, the CDR3 is TGTGCCAGCAGCGTAGAGGACAGGGGGCGCGCCTATGGCTACACCTTC.

CDR3 DNA sequence: TGTGCCACGAGGGGGCTTGGGGACACTGAAGCTTTCTTT. This translates into CATRGLGDTEAFF. This sequence joins TRBV24-1 and TRBJ1-1; 7 nucleotides agree with TRBD1. Trimming cost V 10 bases and J 3 bases; bases outside gene matches: 7. The CDR3 sequence is 13 residues long. Germline V CDR1 and CDR2: KGHDR, SFDVKD.

The chain recombines TRBV3-1 (or the pseudogene TRBV3-2) with TRBJ2-2; no definite D call. The CDR3 has 11 residues. Germline CDR1 is LGHDT and CDR2 is YNNKEL (reference sequence). V was cut by 6 bases and J by 7 bases, with 6 bases left in between. CDR3 region: CASRHNGELFF. The DNA of the CDR3 is TGTGCCAGCAGGCACAACGGGGAGCTGTTTTTT.

The chain couples TRBV7-2 to TRBJ1-1; 8 bases are shared with TRBD1. V was clipped by 5 bases and J by 0 bases; unmatched bases: 5. Germline V gene sequence: CDR1 SGHTA, CDR2 FQGNSA. The CDR3 extends over 15 amino acids. The CDR3 DNA is TGTGCCAGCAGCATAGAGACAGGGGTGAACACTGAAGCTTTCTTT. This translates into CASSIETGVNTEAFF.

V and J are TRBV7-2 and TRBJ2-2; 8 nucleotides agree with TRBD2. The CDR3 is 18 amino acids. J lost 4 bases, V lost 5 bases, and 15 bases had no gene match. Germline CDR1 is SGHTA and CDR2 is FQGNSA. CDR3 protein: CASSPSGGLAGPTGELFF. DNA of the CDR3: TGTGCCAGCAGCCCGTCCGGGGGGCTAGCGGGCCCCACCGGGGAGCTGTTTTTT.

The rearrangement joins TRBV7-2 to TRBJ2-2, with 10 bases aligning to TRBD2. CDR3 length: 14 residues. V lost 5 bases, J lost 6 bases, and 3 bases stayed unmatched. Germline-derived CDR1 and CDR2 are SGHTA and FQGNSA. The CDR3 is CASSILAGSGELFF. CDR3 DNA sequence: TGTGCCAGCAGCATACTAGCGGGGTCCGGGGAGCTGTTTTTT. Filled out from reference TRBV7-2 and TRBJ2-2, the complete variable domain reads GAGVSQSPSNKVTEKGKDVELRCDPISGHTALYWYRQSLGQGLEFLIYFQGNSAPDKSGLPSDRFSAERTGGSVSTLTIQRTQQEDSAVYLCASSILAGSGELFFGEGSRLTVL.